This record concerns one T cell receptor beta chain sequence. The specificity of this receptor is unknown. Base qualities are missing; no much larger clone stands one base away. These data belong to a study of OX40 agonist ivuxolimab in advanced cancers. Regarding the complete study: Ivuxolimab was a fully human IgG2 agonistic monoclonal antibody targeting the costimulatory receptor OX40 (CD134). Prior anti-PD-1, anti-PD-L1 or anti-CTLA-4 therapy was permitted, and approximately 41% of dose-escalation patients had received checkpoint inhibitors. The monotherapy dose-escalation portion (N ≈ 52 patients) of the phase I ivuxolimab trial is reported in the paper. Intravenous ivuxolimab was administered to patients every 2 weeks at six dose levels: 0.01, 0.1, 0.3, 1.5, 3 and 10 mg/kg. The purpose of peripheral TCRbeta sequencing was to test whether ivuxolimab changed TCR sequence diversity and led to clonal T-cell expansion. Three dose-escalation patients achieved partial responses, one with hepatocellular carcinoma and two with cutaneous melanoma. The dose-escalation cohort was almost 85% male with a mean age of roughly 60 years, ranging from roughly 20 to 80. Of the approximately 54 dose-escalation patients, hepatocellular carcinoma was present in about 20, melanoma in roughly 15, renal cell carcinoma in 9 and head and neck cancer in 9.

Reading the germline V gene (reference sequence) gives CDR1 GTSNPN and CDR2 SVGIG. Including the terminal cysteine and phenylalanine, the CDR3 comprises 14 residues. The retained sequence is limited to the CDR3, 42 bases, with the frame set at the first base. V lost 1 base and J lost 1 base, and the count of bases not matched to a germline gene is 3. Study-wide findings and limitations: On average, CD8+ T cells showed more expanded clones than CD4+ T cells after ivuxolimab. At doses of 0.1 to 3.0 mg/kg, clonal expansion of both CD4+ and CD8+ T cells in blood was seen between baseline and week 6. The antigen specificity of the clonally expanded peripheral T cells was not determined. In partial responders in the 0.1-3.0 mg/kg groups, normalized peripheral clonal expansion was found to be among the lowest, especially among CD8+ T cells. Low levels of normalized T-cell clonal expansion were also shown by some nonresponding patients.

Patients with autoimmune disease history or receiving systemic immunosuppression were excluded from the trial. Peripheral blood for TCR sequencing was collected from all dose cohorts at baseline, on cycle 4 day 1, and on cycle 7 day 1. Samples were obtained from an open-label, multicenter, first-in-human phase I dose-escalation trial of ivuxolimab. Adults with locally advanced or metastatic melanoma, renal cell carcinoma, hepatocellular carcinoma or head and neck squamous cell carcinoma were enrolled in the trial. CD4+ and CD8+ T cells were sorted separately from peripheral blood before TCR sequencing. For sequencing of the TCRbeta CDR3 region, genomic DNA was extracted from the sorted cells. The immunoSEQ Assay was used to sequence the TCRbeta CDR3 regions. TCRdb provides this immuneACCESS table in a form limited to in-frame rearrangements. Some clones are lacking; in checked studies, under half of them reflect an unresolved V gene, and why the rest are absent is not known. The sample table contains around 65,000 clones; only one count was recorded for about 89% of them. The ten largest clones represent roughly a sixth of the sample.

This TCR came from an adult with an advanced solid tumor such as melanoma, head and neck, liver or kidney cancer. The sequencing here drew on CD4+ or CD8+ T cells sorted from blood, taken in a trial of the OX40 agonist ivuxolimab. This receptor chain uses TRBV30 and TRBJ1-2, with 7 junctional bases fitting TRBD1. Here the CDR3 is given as CAWSEGAINYGYTF. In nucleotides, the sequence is TGTGCCTGGAGTGAGGGGGCAATTAACTATGGCTACACCTTC.